Below, 8 T cell receptor beta chains from the same sample are listed, as sequenced in a study of blood T cells in healthy people across ages. Using a J-beta primer mix together with a sample-barcoded 5' primer, a second PCR was run for about 7 to 12 cycles. TCRdb recomputed calls from the 5' RACE reads with MiXCR, one row per CDR3 protein. The profile shows about 640,000 distinct CDR3 sequences, approximately 59% of them singletons. The sample comprised blood. The receptor set was obtained from a man between 60 and 75 years old in good health.

V is TRBV15 and J is TRBJ1-4; D is undetermined. Germline-derived CDR1 and CDR2 are LNHNV and YYDKDF (reference sequence). Deletions cut 0 bases from V and 8 bases from J, with 7 bases between. The CDR3 spans 13 residues. The CDR3 region has the DNA TGTGCCACCAGCAGAGATTTATTAGAAAAACTGTTTTTT. Its translation is CATSRDLLEKLFF.

The V gene is TRBV25-1, the J gene TRBJ1-6, with D possibly TRBD1 on 5 matching bases. Trimming left V 2 bases short and J 8 bases short, with 13 bases between. The CDR3 runs to 15 residues. Germline assignment: CDR1 MGHDK and CDR2 SYGVNS. Here the CDR3 DNA reads TGTGCCAGCAGTGAAAGTGCAGGGCGGGATTCACCCCTCCACTTT. Its protein product is CASSESAGRDSPLHF.

This clonotype has at least ten counts. The gene calls are TRBV20-1 and TRBJ2-1; the match to TRBD2 covers 8 bases. CDR1 is DFQATT, CDR2 SNEGSKA, per germline (reference sequence). CDR3 length: 13 amino acids. Unmatched junction bases numbered 6, after V lost 3 bases and J lost 8 bases. CDR3 in DNA: TGCAGTGCTAGCCCCCCGGGGGGGGATGAGCAGTTCTTC. The encoded protein is CSASPPGGDEQFF.

This clonotype was detected a few times. V and J are TRBV12-3 or TRBV12-4 and TRBJ1-1; 7 positions agree with TRBD1. CDR3 length: 14 amino acids. The junction had 4 bases not matched to a gene; V was cut back by 5 bases and J by 1 base. The CDR3 nucleotides are TGTGCCAGCAGTCAACAGGGGCGGAACACTGAAGCTTTCTTT. This translates into CASSQQGRNTEAFF.

On this clonotype itself: An end of the junction does not agree with germline; a read error may underlie this. The chain recombines TRBV5-1 with TRBJ2-6; 7 bases line up with TRBD1. Germline values: CDR1 SGHRS, CDR2 YFSETQ. The CDR3 spans 16 residues. The CDR3 here is CACSSRDSSGADVLTF. In DNA, the CDR3 is TGCGCCTGCAGCTCCCGGGACAGCTCTGGGGCCGACGTCCTGACTTTC.

The chain couples TRBV20-1 to TRBJ2-7; 11 bases fit TRBD2. The tail of the sequence fits TRBJ2-5 better, so the J call may be wrong. The CDR3 length is 14 residues. The V gene's germline CDR1 is DFQATT and CDR2 SNEGSKA (reference sequence). The CDR3 sequence is CSAISGGAGETQYF. The DNA for the CDR3 is TGCAGTGCTATTAGCGGGGGGGCGGGTGAGACCCAGTACTTC.

This clonotype has a handful of counts. The V gene is TRBV29-1, the J gene TRBJ1-2, with a tentative D call TRBD1 (6 bases). CDR1 and CDR2 from the germline V gene are SQVTM and ANQGSEA. Trimming cost V 6 bases and J 3 bases, with 11 bases left between them. The CDR3 runs to 12 residues. The DNA of the CDR3 is TGCAGCGTCGCCGAGGGGGACTATGGCTACACCTTC. Residues: CSVAEGDYGYTF.

This clonotype was detected a few times. This rearrangement joins TRBV6-1 to TRBJ2-7; D is perhaps TRBD1 (6 bases). Germline lookup yields CDR1 MNHNS and CDR2 SASEGT. The V gene lost 4 bases and the J gene lost 3 bases, with 13 bases spanning the gap. The CDR3 sequence is 14 residues long. CDR3: CASSGGRTIYEQYF. The CDR3 DNA sequence: TGTGCCAGCAGTGGGGGGCGGACAATCTACGAGCAGTACTTC.